Below, one T cell receptor (beta chain) is given with its context. It was with 60 Vbeta and 13 Jbeta primers that the PCR ran. Sequencing used immunoSEQ multiplex PCR; TCRdb keeps in-frame clones, though not all of them. The sample contains about 140,000 clones, approximately 68% of which appear only once. Unmatched junction bases numbered 3, after V lost 5 bases and J lost 3 bases. This CDR3 is 13 amino acids long. CDR1 is SNHLY, CDR2 FYNNEI, per germline. This specimen belongs to a study of cytomegalovirus exposure and HLA in healthy donors. V and J are TRBV2 and TRBJ1-1, with 7 bases matching TRBD1. Sequenced: PBMCs. The sequence was obtained from a man aged 55 to 69 in good health and CMV-seronegative. DNA of the CDR3: TGTGCCAGCAGTATCAGGGGGGACACTGAAGCTTTCTTT. Translation gives CASSIRGDTEAFF.